This TCR beta chain was documented in a study of shared clonotypes between healthy human individuals. Per the original data handling: ImmunoSEQ gave junction-only sequences without quality scores, so filtering differed. Method: immunoSEQ multiplex PCR; TCRdb's copy keeps in-frame clones and lacks some. The V and J calls and clone size come from that table; D and trimming were worked out from the DNA. The top ten clones hold nearly 25% of a sample with about 750,000 clones, over 90% of them seen once. Naive CD8 populations comprised CD45RO-negative cells positively selected for CCR7, excluding terminally differentiated effector memory CD45RA+ cells. The receptor was isolated from a young man in good health. Sequenced sample: naive CD8+ T cells sorted from blood.

CDR3 region: CASSPTGAYEQYF. CDR3 DNA sequence: TGCGCCAGCAGTCCGACAGGGGCCTACGAGCAGTACTTC. This chain uses TRBV10-2 with TRBJ2-7, with TRBD1 matching 8 bases. The V gene end was trimmed by 5 bases and the J gene end by 2 bases; junction bases not matched to a gene: 2. The CDR3 has 13 amino acids. The germline gives CDR1 WSHSY, CDR2 SAAADI.